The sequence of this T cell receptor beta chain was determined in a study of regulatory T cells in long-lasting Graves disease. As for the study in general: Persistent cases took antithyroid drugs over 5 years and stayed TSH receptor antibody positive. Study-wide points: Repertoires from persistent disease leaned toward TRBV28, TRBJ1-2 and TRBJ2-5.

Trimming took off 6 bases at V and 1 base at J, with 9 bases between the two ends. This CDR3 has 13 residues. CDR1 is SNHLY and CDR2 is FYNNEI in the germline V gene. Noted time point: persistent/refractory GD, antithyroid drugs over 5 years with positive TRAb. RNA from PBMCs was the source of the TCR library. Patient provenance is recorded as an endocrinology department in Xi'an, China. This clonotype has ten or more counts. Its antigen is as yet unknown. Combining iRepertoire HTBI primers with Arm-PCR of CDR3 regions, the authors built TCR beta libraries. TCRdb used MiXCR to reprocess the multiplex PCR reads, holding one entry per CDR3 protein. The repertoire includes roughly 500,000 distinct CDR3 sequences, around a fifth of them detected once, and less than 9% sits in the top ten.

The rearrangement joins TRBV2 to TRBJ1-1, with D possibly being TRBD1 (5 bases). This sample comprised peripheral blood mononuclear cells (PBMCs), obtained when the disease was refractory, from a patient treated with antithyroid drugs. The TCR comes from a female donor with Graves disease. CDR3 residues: CASSLDTNTEAFF. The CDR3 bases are TGTGCCAGCAGCTTGGACACGAACACTGAAGCTTTCTTT.